Included here is one T cell receptor (beta chain) sequence, with context. Its antigen remains unknown. The record originates from a study of T cell repertoires in cytomegalovirus infection. Study-wide results and caveats: It was HLA-C-restricted CMV-specific TCR beta clonotypes that dominated the response ex vivo. Cumulative frequency (of public TCR beta family members) identified carriers of CMV plus the relevant HLA.

TCRdb re-analysed the reads in MiXCR, keeping a single row per CDR3 protein. The sample holds 180,000 or so distinct CDR3 sequences, about a sixth seen once. Looked up from germline, CDR1 is KGHDR and CDR2 is SFDVKD. This CDR3 is 14 amino acids long. V lost 9 bases to trimming and J lost 6 bases; unmatched junction nucleotides: 9. Sequenced material: CD8+ T cells from PBMCs. The chain uses TRBV24-1 and TRBJ2-3; 9 bases match TRBD1. This clonotype originated in a human donor in good health (CMV status not recorded). Some clones in this sample may be carry-over from other donors' samples. CDR3 loop: CATARDRERDTQYF. The DNA for the CDR3 is TGTGCCACCGCCCGGGACAGGGAACGGGATACGCAGTATTTT.